One and the same sample provided the 3 T cell receptor beta chains below, sequenced in a study of cytomegalovirus exposure and HLA in healthy donors. PCR employed 60 Vbeta and 13 Jbeta primers. Method: immunoSEQ multiplex PCR; TCRdb's copy keeps in-frame clones and lacks some. The table has approximately 170,000 clones, approximately 80% seen once. Sequences were obtained from PBMCs. The source is a boy aged 2 to 10 in good health and CMV-seronegative.

This chain uses TRBV29-1 with TRBJ2-5, with a weak D call TRBD2 (5 bases). CDR3 size: 12 residues. V was pared by 4 bases and J by 4 bases, with 10 bases between. The germline V gene encodes CDR1 SQVTM and CDR2 ANQGSEA. This CDR3 reads CSVVGSGETQYF. The CDR3 DNA reads as TGCAGCGTTGTGGGGAGTGGAGAGACCCAGTACTTC.

V gene TRBV5-1 combines with J gene TRBJ2-3, with TRBD2 as a possible D gene (5 bases). CDR1 is SGHRS, CDR2 YFSETQ, per germline. The CDR3 runs 14 residues. V was cut by 0 bases and J by 4 bases, with 9 bases left in between. The chain's CDR3 is CASSLDGNPDTQYF. For the CDR3, the DNA is TGCGCCAGCAGCTTGGACGGGAATCCAGATACGCAGTATTTT.

The chain recombines TRBV30 with TRBJ1-5; 10 bases are shared with TRBD1. Per germline, CDR1 GTSNPN and CDR2 SVGIG (reference sequence). The CDR3 extends over 15 amino acids. J gave up 5 bases and V 3 bases, and 7 bases lay outside the gene matches. DNA for the CDR3: TGTGCCTGGAGCCCAAAGACAGGGGGCGATCAGCCCCAGCATTTT. It yields the protein CAWSPKTGGDQPQHF.